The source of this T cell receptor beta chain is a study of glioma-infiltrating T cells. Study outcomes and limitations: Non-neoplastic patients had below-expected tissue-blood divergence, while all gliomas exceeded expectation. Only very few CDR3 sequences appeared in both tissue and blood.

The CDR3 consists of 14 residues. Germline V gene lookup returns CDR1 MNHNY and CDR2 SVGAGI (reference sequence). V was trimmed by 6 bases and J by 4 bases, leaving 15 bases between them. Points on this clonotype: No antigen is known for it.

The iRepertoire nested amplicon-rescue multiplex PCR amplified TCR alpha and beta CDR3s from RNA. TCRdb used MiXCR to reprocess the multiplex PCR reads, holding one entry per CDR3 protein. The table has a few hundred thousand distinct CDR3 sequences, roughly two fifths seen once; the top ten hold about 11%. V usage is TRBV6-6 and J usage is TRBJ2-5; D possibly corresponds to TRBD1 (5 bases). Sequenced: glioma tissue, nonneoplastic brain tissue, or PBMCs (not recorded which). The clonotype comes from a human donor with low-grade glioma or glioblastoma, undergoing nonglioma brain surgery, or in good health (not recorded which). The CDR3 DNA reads TGTGCCAGCAGCTATAGACAGACTGCAGAGACCCAGTACTTC. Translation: CASSYRQTAETQYF.